This is a list of T cell receptor beta chains from one sample in a study of monozygotic twins with inflammatory bowel disease. TCRdb derives one entry per CDR3 protein from the 5' RACE reads, leaving out DNA. This sample's clone table lists about 330,000 distinct CDR3 sequences. Sequenced material: blood. These receptors all come from a human donor with ulcerative colitis or Crohn's disease, or a healthy co-twin of an affected twin (not recorded which). Both conserved end residues are part of each CDR3.

>TRBV7-6|TRBJ2-5|13
CASSSLAQETQYF
>TRBV29-1|TRBJ2-1|18
CSAWTAGGLENLNNEQFF
>TRBV6-1|TRBJ2-1|13
CAINRGSYNEQFF
>TRBV4-1|TRBJ1-1|15
CASSQVGRVDTEAFF
>TRBV29-1|TRBJ2-2|16
CSSPDRGSRNTGELFF
>TRBV6-1|TRBJ2-1|15
CASSPRRTGGDEQFF
>TRBV20-1|TRBJ2-1|16
CSARAGTSTFYNEQFF
>TRBV5-6|TRBJ2-7|15
CASSQTSGRKSEQYF
>TRBV7-9|TRBJ2-1|16
CASSLAGRAGYNEQFF
>TRBV19|TRBJ2-7|15
CASINGLADSYEQYF
>TRBV29-1|TRBJ2-7|13
CSARDSSSYEQYF
>TRBV10-3|TRBJ1-6|15
CAISRETGGSSPLHF
>TRBV7-9|TRBJ1-6|15
CASSLGDRINSPLHF
>TRBV18|TRBJ1-6|14
CASSPRDINSPLHF
>TRBV7-2|TRBJ2-5|15
CASSYTRDPPKTQYF
>TRBV20-1|TRBJ2-7|15
CSASLLAGDVDEQYF
>TRBV4-2|TRBJ2-7|15
CASSHHLELPYEQYF
>TRBV12-3/TRBV12-4|TRBJ2-7|15
CASSLASAGGKEQYF
>TRBV5-1|TRBJ2-7|17
CASSADRGQVRTYEQYF
>TRBV19|TRBJ2-2|15
CASSRRQGSTGELFF
>TRBV29-1|TRBJ2-1|12
CSAAQGRNEQFF
>TRBV27|TRBJ2-2|13
CASSLMNTGELFF
>TRBV28|TRBJ2-7|13
CASSMGPDYEQYF
>TRBV6-2/TRBV6-3|TRBJ1-1|14
CASSATRGGTEAFF
>TRBV20-1|TRBJ1-1|15
CSATGVTGASTEAFF
>TRBV5-6|TRBJ2-2|16
CASSLDRGPDTGELFF
>TRBV4-1|TRBJ2-2|15
CATKKASENTGELFF
>TRBV20-1|TRBJ2-3|14
CSAWKGPKGDTQYF
>TRBV15|TRBJ1-5|13
CATSRDGYQPQHF
>TRBV7-9|TRBJ2-7|14
CASSSTQGDYEQYF
>TRBV5-6|TRBJ2-7|16
CASSLGRRLTPYEQYF
>TRBV4-2|TRBJ1-2|15
CASSQDRELGLGYTF
>TRBV7-9|TRBJ2-2|14
CASTGDPNTGELFF
>TRBV10-2|TRBJ1-1|14
CASSDLVGKIQAFF
>TRBV28|TRBJ2-1|18
CASSPGTSGKGAYNEQFF
>TRBV2|TRBJ2-7|13
CASDPGQGYEQYF
>TRBV20-1|TRBJ1-5|16
CSARDRGRGSNQPQHF
>TRBV19|TRBJ2-7|15
CASSIRDSLPDEQYF
>TRBV4-1|TRBJ1-2|16
CASSQVDGRLGSGYTF
>TRBV28|TRBJ1-5|13
CATRDSSNQPQHF
>TRBV7-2|TRBJ2-3|14
CASSLGWGSDTQYF
>TRBV5-1|TRBJ1-1|17
CASSLGTTGRLNTEAFF
>TRBV27|TRBJ2-2|16
CASSQLAGGLSGELFF
>TRBV20-1|TRBJ2-1|17
CSARERTTQENGNEQFF
>TRBV30|TRBJ2-1|13
CAWSVQVRQEQFF
>TRBV5-1|TRBJ2-1|14
CASSLVGSYNEQFF
>TRBV20-1|TRBJ2-5|12
CSAKIGGGTQYF
>TRBV2|TRBJ2-5|17
CASSEWTGEFGQETQYF
>TRBV20-1|TRBJ1-2|12
CSARPGGFGYTF
>TRBV7-2|TRBJ2-1|15
CASSLSAATYNEQFF
>TRBV5-1|TRBJ2-3|15
CASSPGVGRADTQYF
>TRBV7-2|TRBJ2-5|15
CASSLGGSYQETQYF
>TRBV6-1|TRBJ2-3|16
CASSPLGLISTDTQYF
>TRBV4-1|TRBJ2-3|14
CASSQVSTRDTQYF
>TRBV6-5|TRBJ1-6|12
CASRKGDSPLHF
>TRBV5-1|TRBJ2-3|16
CASSEARGGGADTQYF
>TRBV5-8|TRBJ1-1|12
CASSPRDTEAFF